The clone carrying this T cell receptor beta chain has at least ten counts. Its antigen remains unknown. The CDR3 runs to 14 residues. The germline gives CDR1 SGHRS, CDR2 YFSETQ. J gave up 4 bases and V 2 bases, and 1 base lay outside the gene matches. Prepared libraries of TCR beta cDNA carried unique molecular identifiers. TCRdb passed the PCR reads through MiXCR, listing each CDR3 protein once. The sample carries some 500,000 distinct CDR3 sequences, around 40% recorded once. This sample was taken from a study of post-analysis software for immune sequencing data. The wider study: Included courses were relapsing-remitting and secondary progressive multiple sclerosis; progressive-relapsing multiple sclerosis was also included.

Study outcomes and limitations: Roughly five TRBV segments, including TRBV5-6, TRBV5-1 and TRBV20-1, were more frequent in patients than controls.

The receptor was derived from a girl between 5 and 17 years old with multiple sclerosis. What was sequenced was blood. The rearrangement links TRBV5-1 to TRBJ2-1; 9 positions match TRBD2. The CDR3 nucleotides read TGCGCCAGCAGCTTTAGCGGGAGTTACAATGAGCAGTTCTTC. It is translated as CASSFSGSYNEQFF.